The 26 T cell receptor beta chains below were found in one sample sequenced in a study of T-cell reconstitution after alpha-beta-depleted transplantation in children. Unique molecular identifiers were incorporated during preparation of the TCRbeta library. TCRdb reprocessed the PCR reads with MiXCR, giving one entry per CDR3 protein. The data contain some 350,000 distinct CDR3 sequences, about a sixth of them singletons. The input for sequencing was PBMCs, mostly from graft donor cells, taken 360 days after TCRalphabeta/CD19-depleted stem cell transplant. The receptors shown here come from a male patient between 2 and 10 years old who had a stem cell transplant for acute lymphoblastic leukemia, so the T cells may come from the graft donor.

The CDR3 DNA is TGTGCCAGCATAGCCTACAATGAGCAGTTCTTC. Amino acids: CASIAYNEQFF. The J gene is TRBJ2-1, the V gene TRBV27; D is unresolved. Deletions cut 7 bases from V and 2 bases from J, with 3 bases between. There are 11 residues in the CDR3. The germline V gene encodes CDR1 MNHEY and CDR2 SMNVEV (reference sequence).

The chain links TRBV12-5 to TRBJ2-7; D gene uncertain. This CDR3 spans 15 amino acids. V dropped 6 bases and J dropped 1 base, with 16 bases sitting between them. Per the germline V gene, CDR1 is LGHNT and CDR2 is FRNRAP. The CDR3 sequence: CASGRIAAPSYEQYF. In nucleotides, the CDR3 is TGTGCTAGTGGCCGAATAGCCGCCCCTTCCTACGAGCAGTACTTC.

J is TRBJ1-4 and V is TRBV4-3; possible D gene TRBD1, 5 bases. Looked up from germline, CDR1 is LGHNA and CDR2 is YSLEER. V was cut by 7 bases and J by 4 bases, with 16 bases left in between. The CDR3 consists of 15 residues. The CDR3 is CASTTGTQSNEKLFF. CDR3 sequence (DNA): TGCGCCAGCACTACCGGGACCCAGAGTAATGAAAAACTGTTTTTT.

The chain couples TRBV28 to TRBJ2-4, with 7 bases identical to TRBD1. J was trimmed by 4 bases and V by 4 bases; bases with no gene match: 7. The CDR3 is 15 residues long. CDR1 and CDR2 from the germline V gene are MDHEN and SYDVKM. Written as DNA, the CDR3 is TGTGCCAGCAGTTCTAGGGACAGCGAAAAAAACATTCAGTACTTC. Its protein is CASSSRDSEKNIQYF.

This clonotype has a handful of counts. The chain employs TRBV5-5 and TRBJ2-7; maybe TRBD1 (6 bases). V was shortened by 2 bases and J by 4 bases, with 19 bases between the two germline ends. Looked up from germline, CDR1 is SGHKS and CDR2 is YYEKEE (reference sequence). The CDR3 is 16 amino acids. The CDR3 DNA reads as TGTGCCAGCAGCTTCGGGCCCCAATACGGGACATACGAGCAGTACTTC. This gives the protein CASSFGPQYGTYEQYF.

This clonotype came up many times. The chain employs TRBV20-1 and TRBJ2-1, with D unresolved. The CDR3 is 11 amino acids. The ends were cut back, 3 bases at V and 12 bases at J, with 12 bases in the middle. Looked up from germline, CDR1 is DFQATT and CDR2 is SNEGSKA (reference sequence). The CDR3 nucleotides read TGCAGTGCTAGCGCCCCTACCTGGCAGTTCTTC. As protein: CSASAPTWQFF.

The sample holds many counts of this clonotype. The chain has TRBV10-3 and TRBJ2-3, with D possibly matching TRBD2 (6 bases). The ends were cut back, 6 bases at V and 0 bases at J, with 7 bases in the middle. The CDR3 has 13 amino acids. The germline gives CDR1 ENHRY, CDR2 SYGVKD. The CDR3 spells CAIRGTSTDTQYF. Here the CDR3 DNA reads TGTGCCATCAGGGGGACTAGCACAGATACGCAGTATTTT.

This clonotype was picked up a small number of times. This rearrangement joins TRBV11-2 to TRBJ1-1; D is unclear. CDR3 length: 13 amino acids. Germline V gene sequence: CDR1 SGHAT, CDR2 FQNNGV. V was shortened by 3 bases and J by 5 bases, with 10 bases between the two germline ends. The CDR3 DNA is TGTGCCAGCAGCTTCCGGGGTTTGACTGAAGCTTTCTTT. Encoded protein: CASSFRGLTEAFF.

This clonotype was counted a few times. This chain links TRBV20-1 with TRBJ2-3; 7 nucleotides agree with TRBD2. This CDR3 has 14 residues. Germline values: CDR1 DFQATT, CDR2 SNEGSKA (reference sequence). V lost 5 bases to trimming and J lost 0 bases; unmatched junction nucleotides: 5. The CDR3 loop reads CSADGLGSTDTQYF. The DNA of the CDR3 is TGCAGTGCTGACGGACTAGGGAGCACAGATACGCAGTATTTT.

A few counts support this clonotype. V gene TRBV6-2 or TRBV6-3 combines with J gene TRBJ2-7; TRBD1 matches 9 bases. Germline assignment: CDR1 MNHEY and CDR2 SVGEGT. The CDR3 covers 18 residues. The V gene end was trimmed by 4 bases and the J gene end by 1 base; junction bases not matched to a gene: 14. The CDR3, as DNA: TGTGCCAGCAGTTTTCCGATTTCGTACGGGACAGGGTCCTACGAGCAGTACTTC. Amino acids: CASSFPISYGTGSYEQYF.

V usage is TRBV20-1 and J usage is TRBJ1-5, with TRBD1 matching over 7 bases. CDR3 length equals 16 residues. Trimming removed 3 bases from V and 0 bases from J; junction bases left unmatched: 8. In germline, CDR1 is DFQATT, CDR2 SNEGSKA (reference sequence). CDR3 sequence (DNA): TGCAGTGCTAGTGTGGGACAGACTTATAGCAATCAGCCCCAGCATTTT. This encodes CSASVGQTYSNQPQHF.

This rearrangement joins TRBV4-2 to TRBJ2-7; possible D gene TRBD2, 6 bases. Germline V gene sequence: CDR1 LGHNA, CDR2 YNFKEQ. The CDR3 is 15 amino acids. V lost 3 bases, J lost 0 bases, and 12 bases lay in between. The CDR3 coding sequence is TGTGCCAGCAGCCACCTGTCGGGGGTCTCCTACGAGCAGTACTTC. It is translated as CASSHLSGVSYEQYF.

The rearrangement joins TRBV7-9 to TRBJ2-1; tentatively, D is TRBD2 (5 bases). The V end was cut by 6 bases, the J end by 8 bases, with 17 bases between. Germline CDR1 is SEHNR and CDR2 is FQNEAQ (reference sequence). The CDR3 covers 14 residues. CDR3 region: CASSSWARADEQFF. CDR3 nucleotides: TGTGCCAGCAGTTCTTGGGCGAGGGCCGATGAGCAGTTCTTC.

The rearrangement uses TRBV4-3 and TRBJ2-1; the D is unclear. The germline V and J ends were trimmed by 1 base and 3 bases, with 13 bases remaining between them. Germline CDR1 LGHNA, CDR2 YSLEER. This CDR3 is 16 amino acids long. The CDR3 loop reads CASSQGLAIIYNEQFF. The DNA of the CDR3 is TGCGCCAGCAGCCAAGGTCTTGCCATAATCTACAATGAGCAGTTCTTC.

The CDR3 coding sequence is TGTGCCAGCAGACTCCAGGACTATGGCTACACCTTC. Its protein is CASRLQDYGYTF. This chain joins TRBV6-2 or TRBV6-3 and TRBJ1-2, with D hard to call. Trimming took off 6 bases at V and 3 bases at J, with 8 bases between the two ends. CDR3 length: 12 residues. From germline, CDR1 is MNHEY and CDR2 SVGEGT.

The chain combines TRBV20-1 with TRBJ2-5, with D tentatively TRBD1 or TRBD2 (5 bases each). V dropped 6 bases and J dropped 9 bases, with 23 bases sitting between them. The germline CDR1 and CDR2 sequences are DFQATT and SNEGSKA (reference sequence). CDR3 length: 14 amino acids. CDR3 residues: CSAFYDARVGAQYF. CDR3 DNA sequence: TGCAGTGCGTTCTATGACGCCCGTGTGGGGGCCCAGTACTTC.

This clonotype was detected a few times. The chain joins TRBV20-1 to TRBJ2-5, with 7 bases fitting TRBD1. CDR1 and CDR2 from the germline V gene are DFQATT and SNEGSKA (reference sequence). The CDR3 runs to 13 residues. J gave up 5 bases and V 1 base, and 4 bases lay outside the gene matches. CDR3 coding DNA: TGCAGTGCTAGAGGCGGACAGGCGGAGACCCAGTACTTC. Its translation is CSARGGQAETQYF.

The V gene is TRBV2, the J gene TRBJ2-1, with D uncertain. This CDR3 has 11 amino acids. V lost 3 bases, J lost 10 bases, and 7 bases lay in between. The germline V gene encodes CDR1 SNHLY and CDR2 FYNNEI. CDR3 coding DNA: TGTGCCAGCAGTGAGCTACAGGAGCAGTTCTTC. It encodes CASSELQEQFF.

The V call is TRBV7-3, the J call TRBJ2-1; no clear D. The germline V and J ends were trimmed by 2 bases and 8 bases, with 10 bases remaining between them. The CDR3 covers 13 residues. Germline CDR1 reads SGHTA; CDR2 reads FQGTGA. CDR3 sequence: CASSLLDSHEQFF. The CDR3 nucleotides read TGTGCCAGCAGCTTACTTGATAGTCATGAGCAGTTCTTC.

The rearrangement links TRBV30 to TRBJ2-3; no clear D gene. The germline V gene encodes CDR1 GTSNPN and CDR2 SVGIG (reference sequence). The CDR3 extends over 11 amino acids. Deletions cut 4 bases from V and 6 bases from J, with 8 bases between. The CDR3 spells CAWKPWDTQYF. CDR3 nucleotides: TGTGCCTGGAAACCCTGGGATACGCAGTATTTT.

This chain connects TRBV5-6 to TRBJ1-1; D ambiguous. The CDR3 is 11 residues long. Germline V gene sequence: CDR1 SGHDT, CDR2 YYEEEE. The V gene lost 1 base and the J gene lost 7 bases, with 5 bases spanning the gap. The CDR3 region has the DNA TGTGCCAGCAGCTTGTACGATGAAGCTTTCTTT. This encodes CASSLYDEAFF.

V gene TRBV12-3 or TRBV12-4 combines with J gene TRBJ1-5, with a tentative D call TRBD1 (5 bases). The CDR3 loop spans 15 amino acids. The V gene lost 1 base and the J gene lost 3 bases, with 10 bases spanning the gap. This CDR3 reads CASSLGGTHNQPQHF. Written as DNA, the CDR3 is TGTGCCAGCAGTTTAGGGGGGACCCACAATCAGCCCCAGCATTTT.

This clonotype was picked up a small number of times. V is TRBV28 and J is TRBJ2-1; 10 bases fit TRBD2. CDR1 MDHEN and CDR2 SYDVKM come from the germline V gene. V trimming: 1 base; J trimming: 8 bases; junction bases outside the gene matches: 8. The CDR3 covers 16 residues. The CDR3 here is CASSLSPSGSVYEQFF. The CDR3, as DNA: TGTGCCAGCAGTTTATCGCCTAGCGGGAGTGTCTATGAGCAGTTCTTC.

The chain carries TRBV20-1 and TRBJ2-1; D is perhaps TRBD2 (6 bases). The germline CDR1 and CDR2 sequences are DFQATT and SNEGSKA (reference sequence). The CDR3 has 13 residues. The germline V and J ends were trimmed by 8 bases and 2 bases, with 13 bases remaining between them. In nucleotides, the CDR3 is TGCAGTACCCTGGAGGGCCCCTACAATGAGCAGTTCTTC. Amino acids: CSTLEGPYNEQFF.

This clonotype has just a few counts. J is TRBJ1-2 and V is TRBV12-5; D gene ambiguous. The germline V gene has CDR1 LGHNT and CDR2 FRNRAP. CDR3 length equals 15 residues. Deletions cut 5 bases from V and 7 bases from J, with 20 bases between. This chain's CDR3 is CASGTGGLGLSGYTF. CDR3 sequence (DNA): TGTGCTAGTGGTACGGGTGGGCTCGGATTATCTGGCTACACCTTC.

Only a few counts were recorded for this clonotype. The rearrangement uses TRBV6-1 and TRBJ1-6; D gene ambiguous. Germline loops: CDR1 MNHNS, CDR2 SASEGT. This CDR3 spans 15 amino acids. Trimming took off 8 bases at V and 6 bases at J, with 17 bases between the two ends. CDR3 coding DNA: TGTGCCAGCCGTAGGTTCCCAGGCGCTAATTCACCCCTCCACTTT. This encodes CASRRFPGANSPLHF.